This T cell receptor (beta chain) comes out of a study of T-cell reconstitution after alpha-beta-depleted transplantation in children. This clonotype was seen at least ten times. Preparation of the TCRbeta library was carried out with unique molecular identifiers. Each CDR3 protein is one row after TCRdb ran MiXCR on the PCR reads. The sample lists a few hundred thousand distinct CDR3 sequences, approximately 9.8% occurring once. Deletions cut 2 bases from V and 1 base from J, with 13 bases between. There are 16 residues in the CDR3. The germline V gene has CDR1 SGHTA and CDR2 FQGTGA. The sequence derives from a human donor who donated a stem cell graft to a child with SCID. The sample was PBMCs from the stem cell graft donor, taken from the stem cell graft. The chain employs TRBV7-3 and TRBJ2-3; perhaps D is TRBD1 or TRBD2 (5 bases each). The CDR3, as DNA: TGTGCCAGCAGCTTATTGGGGGAAACAGGCACAGATACGCAGTATTTT. It yields the protein CASSLLGETGTDTQYF.